A selection of T cell receptor beta chains follows, all from one sample in a study of regulatory T cells in long-lasting Graves disease. TCRdb re-derived calls from the multiplex PCR reads in MiXCR, one entry per CDR3 protein. The sample holds approximately 390,000 distinct CDR3 sequences, around 15% seen once. This sample was also put to use in a study of T cells in Graves' hyperthyroidism and ophthalmopathy.

The sample consisted of peripheral blood mononuclear cells (PBMCs), taken at new diagnosis, from a patient treated with antithyroid drugs. The receptors were gathered from a woman aged 18-29 years with Graves disease. Each CDR3 is given with its conserved first and last residue. The order of the fields is clone size, V gene, J gene, D gene, CDR3 length, CDR3 DNA, CDR3 protein. A D gene is named only where the DNA matches it firmly. Part of the rows lack a size; the others show once, few, many or a class for expanded clones.

size: many
V: TRBV28
J: TRBJ1-5
D: TRBD1
length: 16
DNA: TGTGCCAGCAGGTTGAGGGGACAGGGGGCTTTTCAGCCCCAGCATTTT
CDR3: CASRLRGQGAFQPQHF

size: .
V: TRBV7-2
J: TRBJ1-6
D: .
length: 16
DNA: TGTGCCAGCAGCTTCGGGGTTGATCTGGGTGGTTCACCCCTCCACTTT
CDR3: CASSFGVDLGGSPLHF

size: .
V: TRBV5-8
J: TRBJ2-1
D: TRBD2
length: 13
DNA: TGTGCCAGCAGACTAGCGGCATACAATGAGCAGTTCTTC
CDR3: CASRLAAYNEQFF

size: .
V: TRBV20-1
J: TRBJ1-2
D: .
length: 13
DNA: TGCAGTGCTACTTGGGAGGGCCGCTATGGCTACACCTTC
CDR3: CSATWEGRYGYTF

size: many
V: TRBV28
J: TRBJ2-7
D: .
length: 15
DNA: TGTGCCAGCAAATCGGAGGATCTAAGGGGCTACGAGCAGTACTTC
CDR3: CASKSEDLRGYEQYF

size: .
V: TRBV10-1
J: TRBJ2-7
D: .
length: 15
DNA: TGCGCCAGCAGTGAGTCTGTCGTAAATGCTTGGGAGCAGTACTTC
CDR3: CASSESVVNAWEQYF

size: many
V: TRBV7-2
J: TRBJ1-1
D: .
length: 13
DNA: TGTACCGGTTGGCTACTGATGAACACTGAAGCTTTCTTT
CDR3: CTGWLLMNTEAFF

size: many
V: TRBV20-1
J: TRBJ1-5
D: .
length: 15
DNA: TGCAGTGGGACCGGGGAAGAGAAGGGCAATCAGCCCCAGCATTTT
CDR3: CSGTGEEKGNQPQHF

size: few
V: TRBV27
J: TRBJ2-2
D: .
length: 16
DNA: TGTGCCAGCAGTCCACATACTCGAAACCCCACCGGGGAGCTGTTTTTT
CDR3: CASSPHTRNPTGELFF

size: .
V: TRBV7-3
J: TRBJ2-5
D: .
length: 15
DNA: TGTGCCAGCAGCTTAAAAGGCGGCAGGGAGGCGACCCAGTACTTC
CDR3: CASSLKGGREATQYF

size: .
V: TRBV12-3/TRBV12-4
J: TRBJ2-1
D: TRBD2
length: 16
DNA: TGTGCCAGCAGTTGGAGCGGGACCCAATACTACAATGAGCAGTTCTTC
CDR3: CASSWSGTQYYNEQFF

size: many
V: TRBV7-3
J: TRBJ2-1
D: TRBD2
length: 16
DNA: TGTGCCAGCAGCCTAAAGAGCGGGGGGGCCACCGATGAGCAGTTCTTC
CDR3: CASSLKSGGATDEQFF

size: .
V: TRBV6-2/TRBV6-3
J: TRBJ1-1
D: .
length: 15
DNA: TGTGCCAGCAGTTATACGTTCGGGTTGGACACTGAAGCTTTCTTT
CDR3: CASSYTFGLDTEAFF

size: many
V: TRBV30
J: TRBJ2-1
D: .
length: 13
DNA: TGTGCCTGGAGTCCCCCCCCCTACAATGAGCAGTTCTTC
CDR3: CAWSPPPYNEQFF

size: few
V: TRBV19
J: TRBJ1-1
D: .
length: 14
DNA: TGTGCCAGTACCACTAGGGAGGGGAGCACTGAAGCTTTCTTT
CDR3: CASTTREGSTEAFF

size: many
V: TRBV11-2
J: TRBJ2-7
D: TRBD2
length: 15
DNA: TGTGCCAGCAGCCTACTTGGGAGCGGGAGTTACGAGCAGTACTTC
CDR3: CASSLLGSGSYEQYF

size: .
V: TRBV28
J: TRBJ2-5
D: TRBD2
length: 16
DNA: TGTGCCAGCAGTTTATGGGCAGCGGGATACCAAGAGACCCAGTACTTC
CDR3: CASSLWAAGYQETQYF

size: many
V: TRBV20-1
J: TRBJ2-1
D: TRBD2
length: 14
DNA: TGCAGTGCGCCCTTACCGGGAGGGCCGGGTGAGCAGTTCTTC
CDR3: CSAPLPGGPGEQFF

size: many
V: TRBV6-1
J: TRBJ1-1
D: .
length: 10
DNA: TGTGCCAGCAGTGACGTGAAAGCTTTCTTT
CDR3: CASSDVKAFF

size: .
V: TRBV5-6
J: TRBJ1-3
D: .
length: 21
DNA: TGTGCCAGCAGCTTGAGGCAGCGACTATCGCCCTTCAACGTCTCTGGAAACACCATATATTTT
CDR3: CASSLRQRLSPFNVSGNTIYF

size: many
V: TRBV9
J: TRBJ1-2
D: TRBD1
length: 14
DNA: TGTGCCAGCAGCGAGGACAGGGGGCAAGGGGGCTACACCTTC
CDR3: CASSEDRGQGGYTF

size: .
V: TRBV18
J: TRBJ1-6
D: .
length: 15
DNA: TGTGCCAGCTCACCAGGGATCGCCTATAATTCACCCCTCCACTTT
CDR3: CASSPGIAYNSPLHF

size: many
V: TRBV9
J: TRBJ2-3
D: .
length: 15
DNA: TGTGCCAGCAGCGTAGGACGTCTCGGCGCAGATACGCAGTATTTT
CDR3: CASSVGRLGADTQYF

size: .
V: TRBV7-8
J: TRBJ2-3
D: TRBD2
length: 17
DNA: TGTGCCAGCAGCTTAGGTAGCGGGGGCCTTAGCACAGATACGCAGTATTTT
CDR3: CASSLGSGGLSTDTQYF

size: many
V: TRBV3-1
J: TRBJ2-5
D: TRBD2
length: 12
DNA: TGTGCCAGCCACGGGGGGGCGGAGACCCAGTACTTC
CDR3: CASHGGAETQYF

size: .
V: TRBV29-1
J: TRBJ2-2
D: .
length: 16
DNA: TGCAGCGTTGAAGATTCTCGGCGGAGGGGGGCCGGGGAGCTGTTTTTT
CDR3: CSVEDSRRRGAGELFF

size: .
V: TRBV6-1
J: TRBJ2-1
D: .
length: 15
DNA: TGTGCCAGCACCGAACAGCGGATCGGAAACAATGAGCAGTTCTTC
CDR3: CASTEQRIGNNEQFF

size: .
V: TRBV20-1
J: TRBJ2-1
D: .
length: 14
DNA: TGCAGTGCTAGAGACGGACAGGGAGGGGATGAGCAGTTCTTC
CDR3: CSARDGQGGDEQFF

size: many
V: TRBV3-1
J: TRBJ2-3
D: TRBD2
length: 16
DNA: TGTGCCAGCAGCCAAGTCGCCGGGAGGGCCGCAGATACGCAGTATTTT
CDR3: CASSQVAGRAADTQYF

size: few
V: TRBV5-1
J: TRBJ1-2
D: TRBD1
length: 14
DNA: TGCGCCAGCAGAGGGGAGGGACAGGGCTATGGCTACACCTTC
CDR3: CASRGEGQGYGYTF

size: many
V: TRBV20-1
J: TRBJ2-5
D: TRBD2
length: 15
DNA: TGCAGTGCTAGAGAGGTGGGGGGGTCCCTCGAGACCCAGTACTTC
CDR3: CSAREVGGSLETQYF

size: .
V: TRBV7-3
J: TRBJ2-2
D: .
length: 11
DNA: TGTGCCAGCAGCGCCGGAGGGGAGCTGTTTTTT
CDR3: CASSAGGELFF

size: .
V: TRBV30
J: TRBJ2-1
D: TRBD1
length: 14
DNA: TGTGCCTGGACCGTATGGGACAGGGGGAGCGAGCAGTTCTTC
CDR3: CAWTVWDRGSEQFF

size: few
V: TRBV5-1
J: TRBJ1-4
D: .
length: 15
DNA: TGCGCCAGCAGCTTGGCCGGTAGAGCTGATGAAAAACTGTTTTTT
CDR3: CASSLAGRADEKLFF

size: .
V: TRBV28
J: TRBJ1-3
D: .
length: 14
DNA: TGTGCCAGCAGTCTCCACCTCTCTGGAGACACCATATATTTT
CDR3: CASSLHLSGDTIYF

size: many
V: TRBV6-1
J: TRBJ2-5
D: .
length: 13
DNA: TGTGCCAGCAGTCCGGCTACGCAAGAGACCCAGTACTTC
CDR3: CASSPATQETQYF

size: many
V: TRBV28
J: TRBJ2-7
D: .
length: 22
DNA: TGTGCCAGCAGTCTAGCCTTATTTACCGGGACGGCCGGGACCCGTGCTTTCGGCGAGCAGTACTTC
CDR3: CASSLALFTGTAGTRAFGEQYF

size: many
V: TRBV5-1
J: TRBJ2-2
D: .
length: 15
DNA: TGCGCCAGCAGCCCCGACAGTGGGAACACCGGGGAGCTGTTTTTT
CDR3: CASSPDSGNTGELFF

size: many
V: TRBV5-1
J: TRBJ2-7
D: TRBD2
length: 16
DNA: TGCGCCAGCAGCTTGGAAGCTAGCGGGTACTCCTACGAGCAGTACTTC
CDR3: CASSLEASGYSYEQYF

size: many
V: TRBV12-5
J: TRBJ2-5
D: .
length: 13
DNA: TGTGCTAGTGGTTTGGGGGGGCCAGAGACCCAGTACTTC
CDR3: CASGLGGPETQYF

size: many
V: TRBV12-3/TRBV12-4
J: TRBJ2-5
D: .
length: 15
DNA: TGTGCCAGCAGTCCGCTAACTAGGCTACAAGAGACCCAGTACTTC
CDR3: CASSPLTRLQETQYF

size: many
V: TRBV5-1
J: TRBJ2-7
D: TRBD1
length: 14
DNA: TGTGCCAGCAGCACCGGGACAGGATCCTACGAGCAGTACTTC
CDR3: CASSTGTGSYEQYF

size: many
V: TRBV4-1
J: TRBJ2-7
D: .
length: 15
DNA: TGCGCCAGCAGCCAAGGATCCACACGGCCATACGAGCAGTACTTC
CDR3: CASSQGSTRPYEQYF

size: many
V: TRBV20-1
J: TRBJ2-3
D: .
length: 15
DNA: TGCAGTGCTCTTAGGACTGACAACCACCCAGATACGCAGTATTTT
CDR3: CSALRTDNHPDTQYF

size: many
V: TRBV20-1
J: TRBJ2-1
D: .
length: 12
DNA: TGCAGTGCTAGAGCGTCTCACAATGAGCAGTTCTTC
CDR3: CSARASHNEQFF

size: few
V: TRBV20-1
J: TRBJ1-2
D: .
length: 12
DNA: TGCAGTGCTACGGGACACGGCTATGGCTACACCTTC
CDR3: CSATGHGYGYTF

size: few
V: TRBV10-3
J: TRBJ2-1
D: .
length: 17
DNA: TGTGCCATCAGAGGACAGGGAGCTTCGGGAGGGTACAATGAGCAGTTCTTC
CDR3: CAIRGQGASGGYNEQFF

size: .
V: TRBV2
J: TRBJ1-3
D: TRBD1
length: 18
DNA: TGTGCCAGCAGTTTTATCTGGGACAGTTGGAGCTCTGGAAACACCATATATTTT
CDR3: CASSFIWDSWSSGNTIYF

size: .
V: TRBV11-2
J: TRBJ1-1
D: TRBD1
length: 18
DNA: TGTGCCAGCAGCTTCGATCGGAGCAGGGGGCCTGCGGACACTGAAGCTTTCTTT
CDR3: CASSFDRSRGPADTEAFF

size: many
V: TRBV11-2
J: TRBJ2-5
D: .
length: 14
DNA: TGTGCCAGCAGCTTGGTACAGGGACAAGAGACCCAGTACTTC
CDR3: CASSLVQGQETQYF

size: many
V: TRBV5-1
J: TRBJ2-5
D: TRBD1
length: 16
DNA: TGCGCCAGCAGCGACGGACAGGGGGCAACTCAAGAGACCCAGTACTTC
CDR3: CASSDGQGATQETQYF

size: .
V: TRBV12-3/TRBV12-4
J: TRBJ1-5
D: TRBD1
length: 17
DNA: TGTGCCAGCAGTCAAGGACAGGGACCATATAGCAATCAGCCCCAGCATTTT
CDR3: CASSQGQGPYSNQPQHF

size: .
V: TRBV29-1
J: TRBJ1-1
D: .
length: 12
DNA: TGCAGCGCCCAGTCGGGTAAGGCTGAAGCTTTCTTT
CDR3: CSAQSGKAEAFF

size: many
V: TRBV2
J: TRBJ2-5
D: .
length: 13
DNA: TGTGCCAGCAGTGGGGGGGCTCAAGAGACCCAGTACTTC
CDR3: CASSGGAQETQYF

size: medium-sized
V: TRBV5-1
J: TRBJ2-3
D: .
length: 17
DNA: TGCGCCAGCAGCTTCGAGCAGGACAGCCCTAGGGGAGATACGCAGTATTTT
CDR3: CASSFEQDSPRGDTQYF

size: many
V: TRBV27
J: TRBJ2-7
D: .
length: 15
DNA: TGTGCCAGCAGTTTAGGCGGGTTACATACCTACGAGCAGTACTTC
CDR3: CASSLGGLHTYEQYF

size: few
V: TRBV24-1
J: TRBJ2-3
D: .
length: 15
DNA: TGTGCCACCAGTCCCGACAGCTTCAACACAGATACGCAGTATTTT
CDR3: CATSPDSFNTDTQYF

size: many
V: TRBV5-1
J: TRBJ2-1
D: TRBD1
length: 15
DNA: TGCGCCAGCAGCACCCGGGACAGCTGGTACAATGAGCAGTTCTTC
CDR3: CASSTRDSWYNEQFF

size: many
V: TRBV2
J: TRBJ2-1
D: TRBD2
length: 18
DNA: TGTGCCAGCAGCAGCCCCACCCTGGGCGGGAGGGCCCGCAATGAGCAGTTCTTC
CDR3: CASSSPTLGGRARNEQFF